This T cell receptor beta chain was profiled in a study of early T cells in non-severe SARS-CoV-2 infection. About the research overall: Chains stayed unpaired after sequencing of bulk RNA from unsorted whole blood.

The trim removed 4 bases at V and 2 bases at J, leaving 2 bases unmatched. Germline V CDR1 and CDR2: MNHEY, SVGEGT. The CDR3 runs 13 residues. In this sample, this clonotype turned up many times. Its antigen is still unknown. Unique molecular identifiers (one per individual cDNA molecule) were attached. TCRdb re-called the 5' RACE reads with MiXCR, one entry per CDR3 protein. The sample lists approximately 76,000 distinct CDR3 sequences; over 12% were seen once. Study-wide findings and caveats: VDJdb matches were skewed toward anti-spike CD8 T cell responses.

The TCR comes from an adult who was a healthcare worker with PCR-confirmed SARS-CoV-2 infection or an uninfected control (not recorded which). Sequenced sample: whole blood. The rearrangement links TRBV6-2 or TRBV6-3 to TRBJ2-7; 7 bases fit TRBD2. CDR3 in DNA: TGTGCCAGCAGTTTAGCGGGCACCTACGAGCAGTACTTC. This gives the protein CASSLAGTYEQYF.